These 29 T cell receptor beta chains originate from one sample sequenced in a study of blood T cell repertoires in COVID-19. Clones were sequenced by immunoSEQ multiplex PCR, and TCRdb holds only the in-frame ones, with some missing. The sample carries 200,000 to 250,000 clones, approximately 86% recorded once. Sequenced material: peripheral blood. These receptors all stem from a man aged 18 to 35 with active or convalescent COVID-19.

This chain links TRBV27 with TRBJ2-3, with 7 bases lining up with TRBD2. Germline CDR1 MNHEY, CDR2 SMNVEV (reference sequence). This CDR3 contains 13 residues. Trimming at V came to 5 bases and at J to 5 bases, leaving 4 bases not matched to a gene. The CDR3 bases are TGTGCCAGCAGTAATATAGCGGGAGATACGCAGTATTTT. It translates to CASSNIAGDTQYF.

The V gene is TRBV18, the J gene TRBJ2-7; a possible D gene is TRBD1 (6 bases). Germline V gives CDR1 KGHSH, CDR2 LQKENI. The CDR3 contains 13 residues. V lost 3 bases, J lost 3 bases, and 9 bases lay in between. CDR3: CASSPTDSYEQYF. CDR3 nucleotide sequence: TGTGCCAGCTCACCCACGGACAGCTACGAGCAGTACTTC.

CDR3 residues: CASSSYRGEGPGYNEQFF. CDR3 bases: TGTGCCAGCAGCTCGTACAGGGGAGAGGGCCCGGGCTACAATGAGCAGTTCTTC. The chain recombines TRBV5-8 with TRBJ2-1; 7 positions agree with TRBD1. CDR1 and CDR2 from the germline V gene are SGHTS and YDEGEE. The CDR3 totals 18 residues. V shed 3 bases and J 3 bases; nucleotides not matched to a gene: 15. The full variable domain, with the rest looked up from reference TRBV5-8 and TRBJ2-1, is EAGVTQSPTHLIKTRGQQATLRCSPISGHTSVYWYQQALGLGLQFLLWYDEGEERNRGNFPPRFSGRQFPNYSSELNVNALELEDSALYLCASSSYRGEGPGYNEQFFGPGTRLTVL.

This clone was picked up a small number of times. The rearrangement joins TRBV18 to TRBJ2-1, with D possibly TRBD1 on 5 matching bases. With 2 bases removed from V and 5 bases from J, the gap between germline ends came to 10 bases. From germline, CDR1 is KGHSH and CDR2 LQKENI. The length of the CDR3 is 14 residues. CDR3 in amino acids: CASSPTGRDNEQFF. The CDR3 DNA sequence: TGTGCCAGCTCACCAACAGGTCGGGACAATGAGCAGTTCTTC. Variable domain in full (rest from reference TRBV18 and TRBJ2-1): NAGVMQNPRHLVRRRGQEARLRCSPMKGHSHVYWYRQLPEEGLKFMVYLQKENIIDESGMPKERFSAEFPKEGPSILRIQQVVRGDSAAYFCASSPTGRDNEQFFGPGTRLTVL.

The chain uses TRBV2 and TRBJ2-7; 7 bases fit TRBD2. The germline CDR1 and CDR2 sequences are SNHLY and FYNNEI. The CDR3 loop spans 16 amino acids. The V gene end was trimmed by 6 bases and the J gene end by 2 bases; junction bases not matched to a gene: 13. CDR3 coding DNA: TGTGCCAGCAGGGATCCTACAGCGGGACGAACCTACGAGCAGTACTTC. Translating gives CASRDPTAGRTYEQYF.

The rearrangement links TRBV24-1 to TRBJ2-5, with D possibly being TRBD2 (5 bases). V lost 9 bases and J 2 bases, leaving 15 bases between the germline ends. Germline values: CDR1 KGHDR, CDR2 SFDVKD. CDR3 size: 14 residues. The CDR3 DNA sequence: TGTGCCACCGGGAGCCCAGACCAACAAGAGACCCAGTACTTC. Its protein product is CATGSPDQQETQYF.

This clone was counted once. The CDR3 protein is CASSIQGRAEAFF. In DNA, the CDR3 is TGTGCCAGTAGTATTCAGGGGAGGGCTGAAGCTTTCTTT. The chain carries TRBV19 and TRBJ1-1, with TRBD1 as a possible D gene (6 bases). This CDR3 comprises 13 residues. V lost 3 bases and J lost 6, with 11 bases in between. Germline V gives CDR1 LNHDA, CDR2 SQIVND (reference sequence).

V usage is TRBV19 and J usage is TRBJ2-7; 10 bases line up with TRBD1. Germline CDR1 reads LNHDA; CDR2 reads SQIVND (reference sequence). This CDR3 is built from 14 residues. With 5 bases clipped from V and 3 bases from J, the junction kept 4 bases outside the gene matches. The CDR3 loop reads CASSWTGGNYEQYF. For the CDR3, the DNA is TGTGCCAGTAGTTGGACAGGGGGGAACTACGAGCAGTACTTC.

This clone appeared a single time. This chain joins TRBV6-5 and TRBJ2-2; 10 positions agree with TRBD1. CDR1 is MNHEY and CDR2 is SVGAGI in the germline V gene. The CDR3 length is 15 residues. The ends lost 7 bases at V and 7 bases at J; junction bases unmatched: 9. The CDR3 coding sequence is TGTGCCAGCATTAGGACAGGGGGTGTATTCGGGGAGCTGTTTTTT. Translated, it gives CASIRTGGVFGELFF.

The V gene is TRBV7-9, the J gene TRBJ2-7, with 9 positions matching TRBD2. Germline loops: CDR1 SEHNR, CDR2 FQNEAQ (reference sequence). The CDR3 is made up of 17 amino acids. Losses at the gene ends were 4 bases for V and 2 bases for J; bases not matched to a gene: 12. Here the CDR3 reads CASSSLTGTSYPYEQYF. CDR3 in DNA: TGTGCCAGCAGCTCATTAACCGGGACTAGCTATCCCTACGAGCAGTACTTC.

V usage is TRBV5-1 and J usage is TRBJ2-1, with TRBD2 identical over 10 bases. The CDR3 is 15 residues long. The V gene's germline CDR1 is SGHRS and CDR2 YFSETQ. The trim removed 0 bases at V and 7 bases at J, leaving 4 bases unmatched. This chain's CDR3 is CASSLGLAGENEQFF. The CDR3, as DNA: TGCGCCAGCAGCTTGGGGCTAGCGGGAGAGAATGAGCAGTTCTTC.

The chain has TRBV19 and TRBJ1-1; 8 bases are shared with TRBD1. The V gene's germline CDR1 is LNHDA and CDR2 SQIVND (reference sequence). J gave up 1 base and V 5 bases, and 0 bases lay outside the gene matches. The CDR3 is 13 residues long. CDR3 in DNA: TGTGCCAGTAGTCAGGGGGCGAACACTGAAGCTTTCTTT. It codes for CASSQGANTEAFF.

The chain employs TRBV9 and TRBJ1-1; 8 bases fit TRBD1. The ends lost 0 bases at V and 2 bases at J; junction bases unmatched: 3. This CDR3 region has 15 residues. Germline V CDR1 and CDR2: SGDLS, YYNGEE. The chain's CDR3 is CASSVAGGQNTEAFF. The CDR3 DNA reads TGTGCCAGCAGCGTAGCAGGGGGCCAAAACACTGAAGCTTTCTTT.

The chain combines TRBV3-1 (or the pseudogene TRBV3-2) with TRBJ2-5; TRBD2 matches at 8 bases. CDR3 length equals 14 residues. The V segment lost 1 base and the J segment 6 bases; nucleotides outside the gene matches: 4. CDR1 and CDR2 (germline): LGHDT, YNNKEL (reference sequence). The CDR3 loop is CASSQATGGQTQYF. The CDR3 DNA reads as TGTGCCAGCAGCCAAGCTACGGGAGGGCAGACCCAGTACTTC.

The CDR3, as DNA: TGTGCCAGCAGCTCGGCGGGAAGTTTCGGGTACGAGCAGTACTTC. Translation gives CASSSAGSFGYEQYF. The gene calls are TRBV11-2 and TRBJ2-7; D might be TRBD2 (6 bases). V was cut by 4 bases and J by 4 bases, with 17 bases left in between. The CDR3 has 15 residues. Per the germline V gene, CDR1 is SGHAT and CDR2 is FQNNGV.

V usage is TRBV30 and J usage is TRBJ2-2, with unresolved D. Per the germline V gene, CDR1 is GTSNPN and CDR2 is SVGIG (reference sequence). V was trimmed by 6 bases and J by 5 bases, leaving 22 bases between them. The CDR3 is 16 residues long. DNA for the CDR3: TGTGCCTGTTCGACTGCCTCTTTGGCGAGGACCGGGGAGCTGTTTTTT. It encodes CACSTASLARTGELFF.

This clone was seen more than once but under ten times. The chain has TRBV19 and TRBJ1-5; D is ambiguous. The germline V and J ends were trimmed by 7 bases and 6 bases, with 16 bases remaining between them. The CDR3 is 14 residues long. CDR1 LNHDA and CDR2 SQIVND come from the germline V gene (reference sequence). CDR3 in amino acids: CASTPSGFSQPQHF. The CDR3 DNA follows: TGTGCCAGTACCCCCTCCGGGTTCAGTCAGCCCCAGCATTTT. Using reference TRBV19 and TRBJ1-5 for the parts outside the CDR3, the full variable domain is DGGITQSPKYLFRKEGQNVTLSCEQNLNHDAMYWYRQDPGQGLRLIYYSQIVNDFQKGDIAEGYSVSREKKESFPLTVTSAQKNPTAFYLCASTPSGFSQPQHFGDGTRLSIL.

The gene calls are TRBV15 and TRBJ2-2, with TRBD1 matching over 8 bases. The V segment lost 7 bases and the J segment 3 bases; nucleotides outside the gene matches: 4. The CDR3 totals 14 residues. Germline lookup yields CDR1 LNHNV and CDR2 YYDKDF (reference sequence). CDR3 region: CATNPTGDTGELFF. The CDR3 DNA sequence: TGTGCCACCAACCCGACAGGGGACACCGGGGAGCTGTTTTTT.

The chain employs TRBV27 and TRBJ2-7; D might be TRBD2 (5 bases). Germline lookup yields CDR1 MNHEY and CDR2 SMNVEV (reference sequence). This CDR3 comprises 16 residues. Trimming cost V 4 bases and J 0 bases, with 16 bases left between them. The CDR3 nucleotides read TGTGCCAGCAGTTACGCCTTAGCGCGAAGCTCCTACGAGCAGTACTTC. It specifies CASSYALARSSYEQYF.

The rearrangement joins TRBV5-4 to TRBJ1-2; tentatively, D is TRBD1 (5 bases). The CDR3 runs 14 residues. From germline, CDR1 is SGHNT and CDR2 YYREEE (reference sequence). Trimming took off 2 bases at V and 4 bases at J, with 12 bases between the two ends. The CDR3 sequence is CASSFLDRTYGYTF. CDR3 sequence (DNA): TGTGCCAGCAGCTTTCTAGACAGAACCTATGGCTACACCTTC.

Notes on this clone: The junction differs from germline at one of its ends, possibly a read error. This chain joins TRBV5-4 and TRBJ1-5; D gene uncertain. CDR3 length: 14 amino acids. Germline assignment: CDR1 SGHNT and CDR2 YYREEE (reference sequence). CDR3 in DNA: TGTGCCAGCAGCTTGGGGGGAGATGGCAACCACAGAGAATTT. Protein product: CASSLGGDGNHREF.

J is TRBJ1-3 and V is TRBV4-2; D remains unclear. This CDR3 is built from 14 residues. Germline lookup yields CDR1 LGHNA and CDR2 YNFKEQ. Trimming stripped 0 bases from V and 2 bases from J, with 5 bases between. The CDR3 sequence: CASSQEFAGNTIYF. The CDR3 DNA follows: TGTGCCAGCAGCCAAGAGTTCGCTGGAAACACCATATATTTT.

This clone was observed a few times. The chain carries TRBV6-4 and TRBJ2-2, with 12 bases matching TRBD2. Germline loops: CDR1 MRHNA, CDR2 SNTAGT. The CDR3 is 20 residues long. Trimming at V came to 2 bases and at J to 4 bases, leaving 14 bases not matched to a gene. CDR3 DNA: TGTGCCAGCAGTGACCGCCTTGGCCTAGCGGGAGGGAGTTTCACCGGGGAGCTGTTTTTT. Translation gives CASSDRLGLAGGSFTGELFF.

In this sample, this clone turned up a few times. The chain links TRBV5-1 to TRBJ2-7; possibly TRBD1 for D (5 bases). CDR3 length: 14 amino acids. Germline CDR1 reads SGHRS; CDR2 reads YFSETQ. V lost 4 bases and J lost 0, with 11 bases in between. CDR3 nucleotides: TGCGCCAGCAGCATACAGGCCCTCTCCTACGAGCAGTACTTC. Its translation is CASSIQALSYEQYF.

The genes are TRBV7-2 and TRBJ2-2; TRBD2 is a possible D gene (6 bases). CDR3 length: 16 amino acids. Looked up from germline, CDR1 is SGHTA and CDR2 is FQGNSA. Between the trimmed V and J ends, which lost 5 bases and 0 bases, there was a span of 13 bases. DNA of the CDR3: TGTGCCAGCAGCGTCGGGGGACGGGCGAACACCGGGGAGCTGTTTTTT. It encodes CASSVGGRANTGELFF. The full variable domain, rest sourced from reference TRBV7-2 and TRBJ2-2, is GAGVSQSPSNKVTEKGKDVELRCDPISGHTALYWYRQSLGQGLEFLIYFQGNSAPDKSGLPSDRFSAERTGGSVSTLTIQRTQQEDSAVYLCASSVGGRANTGELFFGEGSRLTVL.

This clone occurred a few times. The chain uses TRBV29-1 and TRBJ1-1; 7 nucleotides align to TRBD1. The CDR3 covers 13 residues. With 7 bases clipped from V and 1 base from J, the junction kept 6 bases outside the gene matches. Germline CDR1 is SQVTM and CDR2 is ANQGSEA. The CDR3 sequence: CSGKGGANTEAFF. In DNA, the CDR3 is TGCAGCGGAAAAGGGGGCGCGAACACTGAAGCTTTCTTT.

The J gene is TRBJ2-7, the V gene TRBV19; 9 bases are shared with TRBD1. V lost 5 bases to trimming and J lost 7 bases; unmatched junction nucleotides: 15. The CDR3 spans 16 residues. The germline V gene encodes CDR1 LNHDA and CDR2 SQIVND (reference sequence). Here the CDR3 DNA reads TGTGCCAGTAGTCCGTACGACCGGGACAGGGTGGTGGAGCAGTACTTC. Amino acid sequence: CASSPYDRDRVVEQYF.

J is TRBJ2-7 and V is TRBV2; tentative D call: TRBD1 (5 bases). From germline, CDR1 is SNHLY and CDR2 FYNNEI. This CDR3 contains 13 residues. V lost 11 bases and J lost 3, with 17 bases in between. The CDR3 DNA sequence: TGTGCCTCCCGGCAAGGGGAAGACTACGAGCAGTACTTC. Protein product: CASRQGEDYEQYF.

The genes are TRBV10-3 and TRBJ2-3; D might be TRBD2 (6 bases). The germline CDR1 and CDR2 sequences are ENHRY and SYGVKD. This CDR3 has 15 amino acids. Trimming removed 3 bases at V and 6 bases at J, with 16 bases between. CDR3 in DNA: TGTGCCATCAGTGACTACGGCGGGGCGGGGGATACGCAGTATTTT. Protein: CAISDYGGAGDTQYF.